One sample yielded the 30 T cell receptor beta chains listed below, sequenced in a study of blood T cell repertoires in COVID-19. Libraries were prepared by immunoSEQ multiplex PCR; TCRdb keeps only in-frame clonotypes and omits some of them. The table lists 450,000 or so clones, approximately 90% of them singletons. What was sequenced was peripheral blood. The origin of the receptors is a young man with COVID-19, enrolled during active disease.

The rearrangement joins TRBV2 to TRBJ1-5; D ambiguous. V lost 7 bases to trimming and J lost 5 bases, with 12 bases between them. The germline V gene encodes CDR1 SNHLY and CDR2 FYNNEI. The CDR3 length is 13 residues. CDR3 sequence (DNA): TGTGCCAGCAACGGTACGCCTGATCAGCCCCAGCATTTT. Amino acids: CASNGTPDQPQHF.

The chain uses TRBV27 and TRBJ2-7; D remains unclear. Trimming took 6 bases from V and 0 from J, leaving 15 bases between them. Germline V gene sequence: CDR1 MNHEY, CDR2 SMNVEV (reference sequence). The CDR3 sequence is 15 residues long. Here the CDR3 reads CASSQSGLSSYEQYF. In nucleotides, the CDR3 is TGTGCCAGCAGCCAGTCGGGTCTTAGCTCCTACGAGCAGTACTTC.

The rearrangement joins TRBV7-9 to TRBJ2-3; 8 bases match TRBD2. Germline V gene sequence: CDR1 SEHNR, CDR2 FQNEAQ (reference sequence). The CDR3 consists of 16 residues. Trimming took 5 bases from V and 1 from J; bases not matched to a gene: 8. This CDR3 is CASSPGTGLGTDTQYF. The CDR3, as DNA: TGTGCCAGCAGCCCAGGGACGGGACTAGGCACAGATACGCAGTATTTT.

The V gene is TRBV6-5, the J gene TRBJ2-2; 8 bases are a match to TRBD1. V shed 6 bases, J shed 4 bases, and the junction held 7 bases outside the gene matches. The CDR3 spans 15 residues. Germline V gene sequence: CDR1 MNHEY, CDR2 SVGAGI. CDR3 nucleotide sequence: TGTGCCAGCAGCACCGGACAGGGACCCACCGGGGAGCTGTTTTTT. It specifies CASSTGQGPTGELFF.

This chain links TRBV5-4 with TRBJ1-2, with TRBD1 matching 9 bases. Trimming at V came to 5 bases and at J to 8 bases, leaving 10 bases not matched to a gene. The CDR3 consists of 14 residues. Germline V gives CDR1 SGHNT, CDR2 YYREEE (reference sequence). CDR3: CASRPTGGQRGYTF. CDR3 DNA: TGTGCCAGCAGACCGACAGGGGGTCAGCGCGGCTACACCTTC.

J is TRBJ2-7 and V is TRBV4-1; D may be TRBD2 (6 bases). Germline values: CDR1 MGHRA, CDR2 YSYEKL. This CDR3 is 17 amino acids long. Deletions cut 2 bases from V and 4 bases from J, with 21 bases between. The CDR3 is CASSQNLPGAVPYEQYF. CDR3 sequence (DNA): TGCGCCAGCAGCCAAAATCTCCCGGGAGCGGTCCCTTACGAGCAGTACTTC.

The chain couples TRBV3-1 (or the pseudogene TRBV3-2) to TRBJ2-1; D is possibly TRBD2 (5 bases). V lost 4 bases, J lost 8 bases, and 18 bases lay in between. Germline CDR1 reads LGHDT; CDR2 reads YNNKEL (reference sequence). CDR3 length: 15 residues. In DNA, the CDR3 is TGTGCCAGCAGCCCCCGGACTCGAGACGTCGATGAGCAGTTCTTC. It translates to CASSPRTRDVDEQFF.

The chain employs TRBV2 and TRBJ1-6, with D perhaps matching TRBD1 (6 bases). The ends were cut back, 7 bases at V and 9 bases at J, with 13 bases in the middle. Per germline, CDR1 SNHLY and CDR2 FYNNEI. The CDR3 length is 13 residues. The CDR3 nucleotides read TGTGCCAGCACCTGGGACACCCGTTCACCCCTCCACTTT. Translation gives CASTWDTRSPLHF. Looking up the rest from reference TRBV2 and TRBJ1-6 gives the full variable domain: EPEVTQTPSHQVTQMGQEVILRCVPISNHLYFYWYRQILGQKVEFLVSFYNNEISEKSEIFDDQFSVERPDGSNFTLKIRSTKLEDSAMYFCASTWDTRSPLHFGNGTRLTVT.

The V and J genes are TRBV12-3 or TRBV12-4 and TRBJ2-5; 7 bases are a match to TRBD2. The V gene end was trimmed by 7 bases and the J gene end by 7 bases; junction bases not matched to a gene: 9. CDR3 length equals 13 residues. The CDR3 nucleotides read TGTGCCAGCACCCGAACGGGGGGAGGGACCCAGTACTTC. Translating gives CASTRTGGGTQYF.

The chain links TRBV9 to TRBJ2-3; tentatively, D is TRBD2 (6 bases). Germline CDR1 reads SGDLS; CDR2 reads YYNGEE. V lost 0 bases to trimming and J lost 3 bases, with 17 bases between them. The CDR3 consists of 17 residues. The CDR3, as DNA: TGTGCCAGCAGCGTAGCATCGGGGGTCCTCCCTACAGATACGCAGTATTTT. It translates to CASSVASGVLPTDTQYF.

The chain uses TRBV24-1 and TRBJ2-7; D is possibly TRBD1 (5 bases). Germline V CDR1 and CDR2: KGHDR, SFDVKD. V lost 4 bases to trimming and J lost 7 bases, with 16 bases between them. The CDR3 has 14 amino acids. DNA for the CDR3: TGTGCCACCAGTGACCCAACAGGAAGCCCTGAGCAGTACTTC. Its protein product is CATSDPTGSPEQYF.

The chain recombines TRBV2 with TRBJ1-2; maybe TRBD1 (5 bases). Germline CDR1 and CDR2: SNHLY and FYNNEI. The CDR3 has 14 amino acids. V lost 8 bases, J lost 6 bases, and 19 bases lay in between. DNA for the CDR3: TGTGCCAGCTCTTGGGGCAGTGGGGTGGATGGCTACACCTTC. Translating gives CASSWGSGVDGYTF.

CDR3 residues: CASSLDRRQGGLQYF. CDR3 nucleotides: TGTGCCAGCAGCTTAGACAGAAGACAGGGGGGACTGCAGTATTTT. The chain uses TRBV7-9 and TRBJ2-3, with 9 nucleotides matching TRBD1. The length of the CDR3 is 15 residues. V was pared by 1 base and J by 11 bases, with 10 bases of the junction left unmatched. Germline V lookup: CDR1 SEHNR, CDR2 FQNEAQ (reference sequence).

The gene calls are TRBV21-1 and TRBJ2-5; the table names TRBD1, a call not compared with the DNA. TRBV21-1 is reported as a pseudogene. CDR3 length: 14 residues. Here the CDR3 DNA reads TGTGCCAGCAGCAAGCGACAGTGCCAAGAGACCCAGTACTTC. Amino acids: CASSKRQCQETQYF.

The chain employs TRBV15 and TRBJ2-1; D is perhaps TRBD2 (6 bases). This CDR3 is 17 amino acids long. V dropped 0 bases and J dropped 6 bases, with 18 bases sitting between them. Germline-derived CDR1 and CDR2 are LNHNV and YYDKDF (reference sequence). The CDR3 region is CATSREDGSMGGNEQFF. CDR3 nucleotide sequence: TGTGCCACCAGCAGAGAAGACGGGAGTATGGGTGGCAATGAGCAGTTCTTC.

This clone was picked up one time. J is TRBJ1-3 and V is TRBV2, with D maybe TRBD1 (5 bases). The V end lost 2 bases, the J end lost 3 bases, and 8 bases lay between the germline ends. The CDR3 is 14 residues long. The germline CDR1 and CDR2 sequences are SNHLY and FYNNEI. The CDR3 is CASSESRDGNTIYF. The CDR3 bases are TGTGCCAGCAGTGAAAGCAGGGATGGAAACACCATATATTTT.

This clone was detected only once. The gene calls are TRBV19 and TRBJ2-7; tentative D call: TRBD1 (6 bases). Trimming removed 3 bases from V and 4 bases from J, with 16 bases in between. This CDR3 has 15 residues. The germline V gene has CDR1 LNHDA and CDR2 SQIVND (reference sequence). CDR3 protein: CASSISQQGPYEQYF. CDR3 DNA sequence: TGTGCCAGTAGTATTTCCCAACAGGGTCCTTACGAGCAGTACTTC.

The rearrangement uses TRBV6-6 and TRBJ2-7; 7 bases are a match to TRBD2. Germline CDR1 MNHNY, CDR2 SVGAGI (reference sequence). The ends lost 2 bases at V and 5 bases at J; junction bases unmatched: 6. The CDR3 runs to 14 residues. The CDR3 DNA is TGTGCCAGCAGTTACGGGGAGGGGTACCACGAGCAGTACTTC. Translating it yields CASSYGEGYHEQYF.

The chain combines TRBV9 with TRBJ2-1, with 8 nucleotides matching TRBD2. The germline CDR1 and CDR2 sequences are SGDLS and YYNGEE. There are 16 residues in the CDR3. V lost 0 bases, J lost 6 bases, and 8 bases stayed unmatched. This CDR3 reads CASSVEGTRGLNEQFF. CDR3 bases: TGTGCCAGCAGCGTAGAAGGGACTAGAGGGCTCAATGAGCAGTTCTTC.

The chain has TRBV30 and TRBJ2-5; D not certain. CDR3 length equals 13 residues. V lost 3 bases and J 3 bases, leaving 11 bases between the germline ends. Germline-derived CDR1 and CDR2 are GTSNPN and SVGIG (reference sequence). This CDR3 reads CAWRKREKETQYF. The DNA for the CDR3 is TGTGCCTGGAGAAAGCGAGAGAAAGAGACCCAGTACTTC.

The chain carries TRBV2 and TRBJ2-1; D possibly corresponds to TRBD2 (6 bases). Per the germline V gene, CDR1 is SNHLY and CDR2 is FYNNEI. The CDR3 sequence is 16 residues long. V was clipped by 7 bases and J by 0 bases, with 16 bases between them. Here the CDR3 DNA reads TGTGCCAGCACCTTACCAGCGGGCGGCTCCTACAATGAGCAGTTCTTC. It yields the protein CASTLPAGGSYNEQFF.

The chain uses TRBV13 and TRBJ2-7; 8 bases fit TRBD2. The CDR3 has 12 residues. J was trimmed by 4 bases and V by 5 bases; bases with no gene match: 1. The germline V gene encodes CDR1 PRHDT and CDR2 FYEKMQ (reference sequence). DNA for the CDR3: TGTGCCAGCAGCAAGCGGGGGTACGAGCAGTACTTC. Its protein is CASSKRGYEQYF. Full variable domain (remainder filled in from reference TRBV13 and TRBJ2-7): AAGVIQSPRHLIKEKRETATLKCYPIPRHDTVYWYQQGPGQDPQFLISFYEKMQSDKGSIPDRFSAQQFSDYHSELNMSSLELGDSALYFCASSKRGYEQYFGPGTRLTVT.

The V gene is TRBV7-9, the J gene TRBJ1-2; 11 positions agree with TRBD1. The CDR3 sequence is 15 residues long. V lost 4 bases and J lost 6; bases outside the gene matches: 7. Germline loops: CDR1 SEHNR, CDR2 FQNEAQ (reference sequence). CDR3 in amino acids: CASSSGDRGADGYTF. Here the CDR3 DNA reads TGTGCCAGCAGCTCGGGGGACAGGGGGGCCGATGGCTACACCTTC.

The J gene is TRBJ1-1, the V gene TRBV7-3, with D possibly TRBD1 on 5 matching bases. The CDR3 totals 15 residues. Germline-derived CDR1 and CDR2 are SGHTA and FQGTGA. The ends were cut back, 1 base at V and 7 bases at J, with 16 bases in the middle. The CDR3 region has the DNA TGTGCCAGCAGCTTAATTGGGGGGACGGCCAGTGAAGCTTTCTTT. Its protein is CASSLIGGTASEAFF.

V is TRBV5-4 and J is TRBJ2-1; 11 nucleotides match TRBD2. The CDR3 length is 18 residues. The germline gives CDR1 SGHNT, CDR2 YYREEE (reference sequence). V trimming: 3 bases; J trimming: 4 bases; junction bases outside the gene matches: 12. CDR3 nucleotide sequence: TGTGCCAGCAGCTACCCCAACGTCGCTAGCGGGAGGTACAATGAGCAGTTCTTC. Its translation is CASSYPNVASGRYNEQFF.

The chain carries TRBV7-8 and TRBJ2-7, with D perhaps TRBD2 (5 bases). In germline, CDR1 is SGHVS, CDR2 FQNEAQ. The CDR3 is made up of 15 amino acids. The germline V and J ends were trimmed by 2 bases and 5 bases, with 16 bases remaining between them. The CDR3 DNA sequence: TGTGCCAGCAGCTTAAAACGACTACCCACGGACGAGCAGTACTTC. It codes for CASSLKRLPTDEQYF.

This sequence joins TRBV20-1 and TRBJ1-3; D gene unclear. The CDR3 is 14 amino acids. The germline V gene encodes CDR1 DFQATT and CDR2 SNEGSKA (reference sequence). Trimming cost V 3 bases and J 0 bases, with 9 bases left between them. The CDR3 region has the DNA TGCAGTGCTAGTCGGGTCAACTCTGGAAACACCATATATTTT. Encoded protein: CSASRVNSGNTIYF.

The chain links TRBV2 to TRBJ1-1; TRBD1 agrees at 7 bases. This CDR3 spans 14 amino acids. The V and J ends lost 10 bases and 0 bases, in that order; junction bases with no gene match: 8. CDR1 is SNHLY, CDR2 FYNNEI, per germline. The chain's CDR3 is CATDKTGLNTEAFF. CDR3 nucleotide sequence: TGTGCCACAGATAAGACAGGGCTGAACACTGAAGCTTTCTTT. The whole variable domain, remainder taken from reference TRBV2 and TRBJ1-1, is EPEVTQTPSHQVTQMGQEVILRCVPISNHLYFYWYRQILGQKVEFLVSFYNNEISEKSEIFDDQFSVERPDGSNFTLKIRSTKLEDSAMYFCATDKTGLNTEAFFGQGTRLTVV.

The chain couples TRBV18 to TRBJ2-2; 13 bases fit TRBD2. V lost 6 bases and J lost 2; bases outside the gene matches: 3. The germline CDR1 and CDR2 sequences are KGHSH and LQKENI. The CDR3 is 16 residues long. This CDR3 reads CASSEGLAGNTGELFF. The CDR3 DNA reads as TGTGCCAGCTCTGAGGGACTAGCGGGAAACACCGGGGAGCTGTTTTTT.

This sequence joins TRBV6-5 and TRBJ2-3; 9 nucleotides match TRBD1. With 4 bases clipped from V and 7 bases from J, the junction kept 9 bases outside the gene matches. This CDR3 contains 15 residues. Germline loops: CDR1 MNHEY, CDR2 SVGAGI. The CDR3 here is CASSSGTGNFYTQYF. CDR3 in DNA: TGTGCCAGCAGTTCCGGGACAGGGAACTTCTATACGCAGTATTTT.